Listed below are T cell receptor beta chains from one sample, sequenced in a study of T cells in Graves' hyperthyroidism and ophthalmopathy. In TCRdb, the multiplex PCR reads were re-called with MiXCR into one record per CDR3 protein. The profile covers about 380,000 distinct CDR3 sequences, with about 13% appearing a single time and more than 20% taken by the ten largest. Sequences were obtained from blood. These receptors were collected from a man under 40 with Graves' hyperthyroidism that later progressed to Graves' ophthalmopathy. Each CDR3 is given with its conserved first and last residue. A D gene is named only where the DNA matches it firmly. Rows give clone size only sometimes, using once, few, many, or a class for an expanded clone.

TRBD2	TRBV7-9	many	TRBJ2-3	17	CASSSAFGTGGTDTQYF	TGTGCCAGCAGCTCCGCTTTTGGAACGGGGGGGACAGATACGCAGTATTTT
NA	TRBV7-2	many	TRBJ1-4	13	CASSSDRGEKLFF	TGTGCCAGCAGCTCCGACCGCGGGGAAAAACTGTTTTTT
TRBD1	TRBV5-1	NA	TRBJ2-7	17	CASSLGQGAAGYYEQYF	TGCGCCAGCAGCTTGGGACAGGGGGCCGCGGGGTACTACGAGCAGTACTTC
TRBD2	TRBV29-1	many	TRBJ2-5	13	CSGLLAAQETQYF	TGCAGCGGTCTCCTAGCGGCTCAAGAGACCCAGTACTTC
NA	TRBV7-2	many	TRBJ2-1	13	CASSRVPQGEQFF	TGTGCCAGCAGCCGCGTTCCCCAGGGTGAGCAGTTCTTC
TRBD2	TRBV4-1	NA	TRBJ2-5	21	CASSQEKFQGLARPLQETQYF	TGCGCCAGCAGCCAAGAGAAGTTTCAGGGACTAGCCCGCCCACTCCAAGAGACCCAGTACTTC
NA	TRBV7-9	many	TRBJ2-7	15	CASSSGRRGTYEQYF	TGTGCCAGCAGCTCTGGGCGGAGGGGGACCTACGAGCAGTACTTC
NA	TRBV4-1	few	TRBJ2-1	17	CASSQVDLGFNRNEQFF	TGCGCCAGCAGCCAAGTAGACCTGGGGTTTAATCGTAATGAGCAGTTCTTC
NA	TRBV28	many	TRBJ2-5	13	CASSLAPEETQYF	TGTGCCAGCAGCTTAGCGCCCGAAGAGACCCAGTACTTC
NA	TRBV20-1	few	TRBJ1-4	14	CSALPLGTNEKLFF	TGCAGTGCTCTACCCCTCGGGACTAATGAAAAACTGTTTTTT
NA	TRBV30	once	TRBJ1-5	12	CAWSDGNQPQHF	TGTGCCTGGAGTGATGGGAATCAGCCCCAGCATTTT
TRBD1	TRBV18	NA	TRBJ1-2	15	CASSPWTGTIYGYTF	TGTGCCAGCTCACCATGGACAGGGACGATCTATGGCTACACCTTC
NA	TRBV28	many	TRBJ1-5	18	CASRPRPGIILSNQPQHF	TGTGCCAGCAGACCTAGGCCGGGGATTATCTTGAGCAATCAGCCCCAGCATTTT
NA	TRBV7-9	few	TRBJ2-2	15	CASSAGHPIAGELFF	TGTGCCAGCAGCGCCGGACACCCCATTGCCGGGGAGCTGTTTTTT
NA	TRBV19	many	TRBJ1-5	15	CASSMTRNSNQPQHF	TGTGCCAGTAGTATGACCAGAAATAGCAATCAGCCCCAGCATTTT
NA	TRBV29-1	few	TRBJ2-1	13	CSGDGSSYNEQFF	TGCAGCGGGGACGGGAGCTCCTACAATGAGCAGTTCTTC
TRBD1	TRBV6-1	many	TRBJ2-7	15	CASSRDRGTPYEQYF	TGTGCCAGCAGTCGGGACAGGGGGACTCCCTACGAGCAGTACTTC
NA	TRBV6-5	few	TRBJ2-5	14	CASSPGAVTETQYF	TGTGCCAGCAGTCCCGGAGCGGTCACAGAGACCCAGTACTTC
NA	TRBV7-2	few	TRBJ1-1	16	CASSLGGSGMNTEAFF	TGTGCCAGCAGTCTAGGAGGGAGCGGAATGAACACTGAAGCTTTCTTT
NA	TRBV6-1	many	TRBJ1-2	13	CASSDDRQDGYTF	TGTGCCAGCAGCGACGACAGACAGGATGGCTACACCTTC
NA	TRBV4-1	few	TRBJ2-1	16	CASSQVGGVSYNEQFF	TGCGCCAGCAGCCAAGTGGGGGGAGTCTCCTACAATGAGCAGTTCTTC
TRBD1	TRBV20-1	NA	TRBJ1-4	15	CSATGTGATNQKLFF	TGCAGTGCCACCGGGACAGGGGCAACTAATCAAAAACTGTTTTTT
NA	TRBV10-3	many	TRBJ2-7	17	CATRVGESAGFSYEQYF	TGTGCCACCCGGGTCGGCGAGAGCGCGGGTTTCTCCTACGAGCAGTACTTC
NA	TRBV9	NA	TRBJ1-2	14	CASSRNQGTDGYTF	TGTGCCAGCAGCAGAAACCAGGGTACGGATGGCTACACCTTC
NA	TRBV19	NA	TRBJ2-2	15	CASSIRGTNTGELFF	TGTGCCAGTAGTATCCGGGGGACGAACACCGGGGAGCTGTTTTTT
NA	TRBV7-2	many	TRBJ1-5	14	CASSLMSGNQPQHF	TGTGCCAGCAGCTTAATGTCCGGCAATCAGCCCCAGCATTTT
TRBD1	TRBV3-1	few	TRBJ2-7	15	CASSQEPGTGYEQYF	TGTGCCAGCAGCCAAGAGCCGGGGACAGGCTACGAGCAGTACTTC
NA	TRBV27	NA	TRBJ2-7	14	CASSPQGGTYEQYF	TGTGCCAGCAGCCCCCAGGGGGGGACATACGAGCAGTACTTC
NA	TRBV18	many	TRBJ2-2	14	CASSKESITGELFF	TGTGCCAGCTCAAAAGAATCGATCACCGGGGAGCTGTTTTTT
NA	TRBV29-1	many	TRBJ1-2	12	CSVQRPNYGYTF	TGCAGCGTCCAAAGACCTAACTATGGCTACACCTTC
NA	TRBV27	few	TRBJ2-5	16	CASSPGPIGAQETQYF	TGTGCCAGCAGTCCCGGCCCCATAGGTGCCCAAGAGACCCAGTACTTC
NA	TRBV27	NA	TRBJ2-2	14	CASSFRREGGELFF	TGTGCCAGCAGTTTCCGCAGGGAAGGAGGGGAGCTGTTTTTT
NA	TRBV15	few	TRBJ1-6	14	CATSARTMNSPLHF	TGTGCCACCAGCGCACGGACAATGAATTCACCCCTCCACTTT
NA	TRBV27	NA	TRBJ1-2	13	CASSPTADYGYTF	TGTGCCAGCAGTCCCACAGCTGACTATGGCTACACCTTC
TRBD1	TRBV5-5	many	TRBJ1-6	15	CASSLNRGLNSPLHF	TGTGCCAGCAGCTTGAACAGGGGGCTTAATTCACCCCTCCACTTT
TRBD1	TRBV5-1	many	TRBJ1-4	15	CASSYLTGSNEKLFF	TGCGCCAGCAGCTACCTGACAGGGAGTAATGAAAAACTGTTTTTT
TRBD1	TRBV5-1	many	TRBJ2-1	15	CASSLEEGAWNEQFF	TGCGCCAGCAGCTTGGAAGAGGGGGCTTGGAATGAGCAGTTCTTC
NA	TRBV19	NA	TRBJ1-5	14	CASSPDEVVQPQHF	TGTGCCAGTAGTCCAGACGAGGTTGTTCAGCCCCAGCATTTT
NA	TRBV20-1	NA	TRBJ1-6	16	CSAQVMGLPANSPLHF	TGCAGTGCCCAAGTCATGGGTCTACCGGCCAATTCACCCCTCCACTTT
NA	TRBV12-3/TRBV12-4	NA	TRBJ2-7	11	CATSLLDEQYF	TGTGCCACCTCGCTGCTCGACGAGCAGTACTTC
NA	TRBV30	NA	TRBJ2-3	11	CAWVEGDTQYF	TGTGCCTGGGTAGAAGGAGATACGCAGTATTTT
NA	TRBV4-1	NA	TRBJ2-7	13	CASSQGAFDEQYF	TGCGCCAGCAGCCAAGGTGCCTTCGACGAGCAGTACTTC
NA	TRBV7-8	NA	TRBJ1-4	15	CASSSTGLTNEKLFF	TGTGCCAGCAGCTCAACAGGCCTAACTAATGAAAAACTGTTTTTT
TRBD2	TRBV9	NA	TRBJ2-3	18	CASSVGASGGASTDTQYF	TGTGCCAGCAGCGTAGGTGCTAGCGGGGGGGCCAGTACAGATACGCAGTATTTT
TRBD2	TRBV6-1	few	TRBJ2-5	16	CASRLAGGQGPETQYF	TGTGCCAGCAGGCTAGCGGGGGGGCAGGGACCGGAGACCCAGTACTTC
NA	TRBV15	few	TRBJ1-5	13	CATSKGYNQPQHF	TGTGCCACCAGCAAAGGGTACAATCAGCCCCAGCATTTT
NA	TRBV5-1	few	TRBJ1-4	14	CASSLGQGEEKLFF	TGCGCCAGCAGCTTGGGCCAGGGAGAGGAAAAACTGTTTTTT
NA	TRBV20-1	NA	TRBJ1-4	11	CSASVGEKLFF	TGCAGTGCTAGCGTCGGCGAAAAACTGTTTTTT
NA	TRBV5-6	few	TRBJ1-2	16	CASRRQPLSSNYGYTF	TGTGCCAGCAGAAGACAGCCCCTATCTTCTAACTATGGCTACACCTTC
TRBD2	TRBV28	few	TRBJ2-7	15	CASSSASGGAYEQYF	TGTGCCAGCAGTTCGGCTAGCGGGGGGGCCTACGAGCAGTACTTC
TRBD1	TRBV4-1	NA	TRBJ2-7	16	CASSQAGQGNPYEQYF	TGCGCCAGCAGCCAAGCGGGACAGGGAAATCCCTACGAGCAGTACTTC
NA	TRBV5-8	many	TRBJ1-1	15	CASSLAGFGITEAFF	TGTGCCAGCAGCTTGGCTGGGTTCGGCATCACTGAAGCTTTCTTT
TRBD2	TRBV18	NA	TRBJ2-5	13	CASSPGGDETQYF	TGTGCCAGCTCGCCGGGAGGGGACGAGACCCAGTACTTC
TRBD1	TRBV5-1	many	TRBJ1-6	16	CASSMTSGTGNSPLHF	TGCGCCAGCAGCATGACCTCGGGGACAGGGAATTCACCCCTCCACTTT
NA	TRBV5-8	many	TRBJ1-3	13	CASSPSGFDTIYF	TGTGCCAGCAGCCCGTCAGGCTTCGACACCATATATTTT
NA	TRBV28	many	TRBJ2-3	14	CASSLLASTDTQYF	TGTGCCAGCAGTTTACTGGCCAGCACAGATACGCAGTATTTT
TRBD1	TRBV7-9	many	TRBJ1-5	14	CASSDGQGWQPQHF	TGTGCCAGCAGCGATGGACAGGGTTGGCAGCCCCAGCATTTT
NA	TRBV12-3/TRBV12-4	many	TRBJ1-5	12	CAEGDGDQPQHF	TGTGCCGAGGGGGACGGAGATCAGCCCCAGCATTTT